The sequence of this TCR beta chain was determined in a study of blood T cell repertoires in COVID-19. Study in general: T cells, B-cell-depleted T cells, or PBMCs provided the cDNA or gDNA that served as material.

Germline V lookup: CDR1 SGHTA, CDR2 FQGNSA. CDR3 length: 19 residues. V shed 3 bases, J shed 0 bases, and the junction held 5 bases outside the gene matches. Sequenced by immunoSEQ multiplex PCR; TCRdb stores in-frame clones only, minus some. The repertoire holds approximately 440,000 clones, less than 95% seen once, with about 0.6% in the top ten. Participant-given clinical history determined each cohort assignment. For recovered donors of Cohort 3, there were two negative PCRs, clearance, or symptom resolution. Sequencing was performed on PBMCs or T cells enriched from blood (not recorded which). This receptor was identified in a man aged 18 to 29 who had recovered from COVID-19. The rearrangement links TRBV7-2 to TRBJ2-1; 16 bases are shared with TRBD2. In DNA form, the CDR3 reads TGTGCCAGCAGCTTGCCGGGACTAGCGGGGGGGAGCTCCTACAATGAGCAGTTCTTC. It translates to CASSLPGLAGGSSYNEQFF.